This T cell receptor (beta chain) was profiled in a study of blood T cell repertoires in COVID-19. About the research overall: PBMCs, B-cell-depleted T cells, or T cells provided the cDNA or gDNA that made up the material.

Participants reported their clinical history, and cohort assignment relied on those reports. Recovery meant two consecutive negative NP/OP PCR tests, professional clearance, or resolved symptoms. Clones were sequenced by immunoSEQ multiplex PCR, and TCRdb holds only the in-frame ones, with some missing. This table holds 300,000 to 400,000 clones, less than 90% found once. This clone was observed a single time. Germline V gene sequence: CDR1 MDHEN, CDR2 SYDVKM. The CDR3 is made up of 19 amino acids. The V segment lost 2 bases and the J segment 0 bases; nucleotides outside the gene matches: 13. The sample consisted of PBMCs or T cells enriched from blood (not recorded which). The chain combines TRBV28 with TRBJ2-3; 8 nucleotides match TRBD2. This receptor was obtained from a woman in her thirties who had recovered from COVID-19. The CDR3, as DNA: TGTGCCAGCAGTTTAACAGCGGGGGAGGCCCCTCCAAGCACAGATACGCAGTATTTT. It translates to CASSLTAGEAPPSTDTQYF.